The clone carrying this T cell receptor beta chain was seen at least ten times. Its antigen is unidentified. The germline gene is not matched at one end of the junction; a read error may be the cause. The data are from a study of T cells in Graves' hyperthyroidism and ophthalmopathy. The CDR3 regions of TCR beta were amplified from RNA transcripts. Carried out on the TCR CDR3, a first-round RT-PCR used the HTBI primer set. TCRdb re-analysed the multiplex PCR reads in MiXCR, keeping a single row per CDR3 protein. The sample gives around 300,000 distinct CDR3 sequences, around 15% of which show up once; approximately 7.9% is in the top ten. The study's findings and limits: Ophthalmopathy could be told apart from stable hyperthyroidism with a 13 V-J model.

Graves' hyperthyroidism qualified as stable when ophthalmopathy did not progress within 18 months. Patients showing uncontrolled infection, other autoimmune disease, pregnancy or lactation were ineligible. Germline V gives CDR1 LGHDT, CDR2 YNNKEL (reference sequence). The CDR3 has 16 amino acids. This clonotype was obtained from a middle-aged woman with Graves' hyperthyroidism. The sequenced sample was blood. The rearrangement joins TRBV3-1 to TRBJ1-2; the D gene is possibly TRBD1 (6 bases). CDR3 in DNA: TGTGCCAGCAGCCAGCGGGACACGTCTGCTCACTACGGCTACACCTTC. It is translated as CASSQRDTSAHYGYTF.